The clone carrying this T cell receptor beta chain appeared a few times. The antigen is not known. Primers for the PCR totalled 60 Vbeta and 13 Jbeta. Clones were sequenced by immunoSEQ multiplex PCR, and TCRdb holds only the in-frame ones, with some missing. The table lists 120,000 or so clones, 70% to 80% of them singletons. V lost 6 bases, J lost 2 bases, and 11 bases lay in between. Germline assignment: CDR1 SNHLY and CDR2 FYNNEI. The CDR3 length is 14 residues. This record belongs to a study of cytomegalovirus exposure and HLA in healthy donors. The wider study: Out of about 410 genotyped donors, approximately 84% belonged to the Caucasian-associated ancestry cluster.

General observations from the study: Whilst most TCR sequences proved rare, a subset of public TCRs occurred across many donors. In a later analysis, across HLA loci, associated TCR counts were highest for DRB1, lowest for HLA-C. It was reported that the classifier diagnosed cytomegalovirus status with high specificity and sensitivity in both the original and validation cohorts.

This clonotype was sampled from a man aged 25 to 45 in good health and CMV-seronegative. This chain joins TRBV2 and TRBJ1-5; perhaps TRBD1 as D (5 bases). The source material was PBMCs. CDR3: CASSDRSGNQPQHF. The CDR3, as DNA: TGTGCCAGCAGCGACAGAAGCGGCAATCAGCCCCAGCATTTT.